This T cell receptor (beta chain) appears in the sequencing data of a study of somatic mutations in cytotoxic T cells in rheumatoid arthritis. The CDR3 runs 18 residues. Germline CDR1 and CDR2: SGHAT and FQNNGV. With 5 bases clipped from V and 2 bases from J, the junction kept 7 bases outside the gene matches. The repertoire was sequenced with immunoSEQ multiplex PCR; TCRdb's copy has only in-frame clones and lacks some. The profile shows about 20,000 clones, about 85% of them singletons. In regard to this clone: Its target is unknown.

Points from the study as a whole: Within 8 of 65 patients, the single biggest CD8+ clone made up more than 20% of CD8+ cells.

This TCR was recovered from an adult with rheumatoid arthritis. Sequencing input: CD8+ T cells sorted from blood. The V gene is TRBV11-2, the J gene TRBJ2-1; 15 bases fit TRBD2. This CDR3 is CASSPGTSGRLTYNEQFF. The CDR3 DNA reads TGTGCCAGCAGCCCCGGGACTAGCGGGAGGCTTACCTACAATGAGCAGTTCTTC.